These 31 T cell receptor beta chains originate from one sample sequenced in a study of patients and donors after allogeneic stem cell transplantation. TCRdb reprocessed the RT-PCR reads with MiXCR, giving one entry per CDR3 protein. The sample yields approximately 170,000 distinct CDR3 sequences, roughly 22% seen once. The sample comprised blood, either unsorted or a sorted T cell fraction (not recorded which). All receptors derive from a human donor who was either an allogeneic HSCT recipient or a stem cell or donor lymphocyte infusion donor (not recorded which). It is not recorded whose cells these are; they may come from a transplant donor.

This clonotype was recorded many times. The chain recombines TRBV20-1 with TRBJ1-5; 8 positions match TRBD1. Germline CDR1 and CDR2: DFQATT and SNEGSKA (reference sequence). The J segment lost 4 bases and the V segment lost 2 bases, leaving 4 bases of the junction unmatched. This CDR3 spans 14 amino acids. CDR3: CSARQGARNQPQHF. CDR3 DNA sequence: TGCAGTGCTAGACAGGGGGCCCGTAATCAGCCCCAGCATTTT.

There are a few counts of this clonotype. The rearrangement uses TRBV14 and TRBJ2-1, with D possibly TRBD2 on 5 matching bases. CDR1 and CDR2 from the germline V gene are SGHDN and FVKESK. V was pared by 3 bases and J by 0 bases, with 12 bases between. There are 16 residues in the CDR3. CDR3 sequence (DNA): TGTGCCAGCAGCCAGGTAGCGTTGAGCTCCTACAATGAGCAGTTCTTC. As protein: CASSQVALSSYNEQFF.

The table lists this clonotype with many counts. The chain combines TRBV6-5 with TRBJ1-1; maybe TRBD1 (6 bases). CDR1 and CDR2 from the germline V gene are MNHEY and SVGAGI. V lost 5 bases and J 7 bases, leaving 17 bases between the germline ends. The CDR3 has 14 residues. CDR3 sequence: CASSQLMGDIEAFF. CDR3 DNA sequence: TGTGCCAGCAGTCAACTAATGGGGGACATTGAAGCTTTCTTT.

The CDR3 coding sequence is TGTGCCAGCAGCCACGAGCAGGGTTCGGCCGGGGAGCTGTTTTTT. Amino acids: CASSHEQGSAGELFF. The V and J genes are TRBV7-9 and TRBJ2-2, with D possibly being TRBD1 (5 bases). The CDR3 is 15 residues long. Per germline, CDR1 SEHNR and CDR2 FQNEAQ (reference sequence). Between the trimmed V and J ends, which lost 5 bases and 6 bases, there was a span of 16 bases.

The rearrangement links TRBV12-3 or TRBV12-4 to TRBJ2-1, with TRBD2 matching over 9 bases. This CDR3 region has 16 residues. After removal of 7 bases from V and 9 bases from J, the junction contained 16 bases not matched to a gene. The CDR3 nucleotides read TGTGCCAGCATCCCGTTGGGGGCGGGGGGGCCGGCTGAGCAGTTCTTC. It specifies CASIPLGAGGPAEQFF.

The CDR3 spells CASSPSTGRGYTF. The CDR3 DNA reads TGTGCCAGCAGCCCTTCGACAGGGCGAGGCTACACCTTC. The chain has TRBV7-3 and TRBJ1-2, with TRBD1 matching 7 bases. CDR3 length: 13 residues. Germline V CDR1 and CDR2: SGHTA, FQGTGA. The J segment lost 8 bases and the V segment lost 5 bases, leaving 8 bases of the junction unmatched.

This clonotype was recorded at least ten times. This sequence joins TRBV4-2 and TRBJ1-5; no reliable D call. CDR1 and CDR2 (germline): LGHNA, YNFKEQ. The V end was cut by 2 bases, the J end by 1 base, with 12 bases between. This CDR3 region has 16 residues. The CDR3 nucleotides read TGTGCCAGCAGCCAAATGGCCTATATGAGCAATCAGCCCCAGCATTTT. It codes for CASSQMAYMSNQPQHF.

This clonotype turned up a few times. The chain carries TRBV11-2 and TRBJ1-1; 7 nucleotides match TRBD1. Germline loops: CDR1 SGHAT, CDR2 FQNNGV. V trimming: 9 bases; J trimming: 1 base; junction bases outside the gene matches: 2. The CDR3 runs to 12 residues. This CDR3 reads CARQGKNTEAFF. CDR3 DNA: TGTGCCAGACAGGGGAAGAACACTGAAGCTTTCTTT.

In its sample, this clonotype was seen a few times. V gene TRBV5-1 combines with J gene TRBJ1-5; D possibly corresponds to TRBD1 (5 bases). V was pared by 2 bases and J by 2 bases, with 11 bases between. The CDR3 consists of 15 residues. CDR1 is SGHRS, CDR2 YFSETQ, per germline. CDR3 nucleotides: TGCGCCAGCAGCTTAACGGGGCTGGGCAATCAGCCCCAGCATTTT. Translating it yields CASSLTGLGNQPQHF.

The chain carries TRBV20-1 and TRBJ2-5, with D tentatively TRBD1 or TRBD2 (6 bases each). Between the trimmed V and J ends, which lost 5 bases and 1 base, there was a span of 11 bases. This CDR3 region has 13 residues. The germline CDR1 and CDR2 sequences are DFQATT and SNEGSKA (reference sequence). The CDR3 DNA is TGCAGTGCTTATGGGGGGCCCCAAGAGACCCAGTACTTC. Amino acids: CSAYGGPQETQYF.

This clonotype was counted only a few times. This chain uses TRBV6-5 with TRBJ2-2; tentatively, D is TRBD1 or TRBD2 (5 bases each). Trimming left V 1 base short and J 5 bases short, with 11 bases between. Germline V gene data show CDR1 as MNHEY and CDR2 as SVGAGI. CDR3 length equals 15 residues. The CDR3 DNA is TGTGCCAGCAGTTACTGGGGGTCCCCAACCGGGGAGCTGTTTTTT. It codes for CASSYWGSPTGELFF.

This clonotype was observed a handful of times. The chain links TRBV5-1 to TRBJ1-3; possibly TRBD1 for D (5 bases). Trimming shortened V by 6 bases and J by 1 base, and 11 bases separated the two germline ends. The germline gives CDR1 SGHRS, CDR2 YFSETQ. This CDR3 has 14 residues. DNA for the CDR3: TGCGCCAGCACCTCCGGGGGTTCTGGAAACACCATATATTTT. Protein sequence: CASTSGGSGNTIYF.

This clonotype appeared a single time. V gene TRBV2 combines with J gene TRBJ2-1, with D perhaps given as TRBD1 or TRBD2 (5 bases each). Germline values: CDR1 SNHLY, CDR2 FYNNEI. V shed 2 bases and J shed 9 bases, with 14 bases lying between them. The CDR3 spans 14 residues. The DNA for the CDR3 is TGTGCCAGCAGTGAACCCCCGGGGCTTTCTGAGCAGTTCTTC. Its protein is CASSEPPGLSEQFF. The whole variable domain, remainder taken from reference TRBV2 and TRBJ2-1, is EPEVTQTPSHQVTQMGQEVILRCVPISNHLYFYWYRQILGQKVEFLVSFYNNEISEKSEIFDDQFSVERPDGSNFTLKIRSTKLEDSAMYFCASSEPPGLSEQFFGPGTRLTVL.

J is TRBJ2-7 and V is TRBV5-1, with TRBD2 matching over 14 bases. The CDR3 extends over 19 amino acids. V lost 5 bases, J lost 2 bases, and 15 bases stayed unmatched. The germline gives CDR1 SGHRS, CDR2 YFSETQ. For the CDR3, the DNA is TGCGCCAGCAGTCCTTCAACGGAAGGACTAGCGGGGGGCCCCTACGAGCAGTACTTC. It yields the protein CASSPSTEGLAGGPYEQYF.

The table lists this clonotype with a few counts. The J gene is TRBJ2-7, the V gene TRBV7-6; no firm D call. CDR1 is SGHVS, CDR2 FNYEAQ, per germline. Trimming left V 2 bases short and J 2 bases short, with 10 bases between. This CDR3 comprises 14 residues. Written as DNA, the CDR3 is TGTGCCAGCAGCTTAATCGGTACTGCCTACGAGCAGTACTTC. This gives the protein CASSLIGTAYEQYF.

J is TRBJ1-2 and V is TRBV29-1; 9 bases map to TRBD1. CDR1 SQVTM and CDR2 ANQGSEA come from the germline V gene. The CDR3 is 15 residues long. Losses at the gene ends were 1 base for V and 4 bases for J; bases not matched to a gene: 7. CDR3 residues: CSVEGGQGGVYGYTF. CDR3 coding DNA: TGCAGCGTTGAAGGGGGACAGGGAGGAGTCTATGGCTACACCTTC.

This chain joins TRBV28 and TRBJ2-7, with a weak D call TRBD2 (5 bases). The length of the CDR3 is 14 residues. CDR1 MDHEN and CDR2 SYDVKM come from the germline V gene. V lost 7 bases and J lost 1, with 14 bases in between. DNA of the CDR3: TGTGCCAGCATCTCCCGGCGGGTATCCTACGAGCAGTACTTC. It codes for CASISRRVSYEQYF.

This clonotype was picked up a small number of times. V gene TRBV7-9 combines with J gene TRBJ2-3, with TRBD2 identical over 8 bases. This CDR3 spans 17 amino acids. CDR1 is SEHNR and CDR2 is FQNEAQ in the germline V gene (reference sequence). With V trimmed by 5 bases and J by 5 bases, 15 bases remained unmatched. CDR3 nucleotides: TGTGCCAGCAGCCCGATCCCGAGCGGGAGAGTCAAAGATACGCAGTATTTT. It encodes CASSPIPSGRVKDTQYF.

The rearrangement joins TRBV20-1 to TRBJ2-2, with 7 bases matching TRBD2. J gave up 5 bases and V 7 bases, and 7 bases lay outside the gene matches. This CDR3 has 13 residues. Looked up from germline, CDR1 is DFQATT and CDR2 is SNEGSKA (reference sequence). The CDR3 coding sequence is TGCAGTGTGGGGAGGGCCGCTACCGGGGAGCTGTTTTTT. Its translation is CSVGRAATGELFF.

This chain links TRBV6-2 or TRBV6-3 with TRBJ2-5; D is unclear. Germline V CDR1 and CDR2: MNHEY, SVGEGT. The V and J ends lost 8 bases and 5 bases respectively, with 18 bases between them. This CDR3 has 14 amino acids. The CDR3, as DNA: TGTGCCAGCCACGACCCAGCCCCGATTGAGACCCAGTACTTC. Its protein product is CASHDPAPIETQYF.

The chain uses TRBV12-3 or TRBV12-4 and TRBJ2-1; D might be TRBD1 or TRBD2, each matching 5 bases. CDR3 length: 14 amino acids. V was shortened by 1 base and J by 6 bases, with 10 bases between the two germline ends. CDR3 amino acids: CASSLGQGVNEQFF. The CDR3 DNA is TGTGCCAGCAGTTTAGGGCAGGGAGTCAATGAGCAGTTCTTC.

The sample holds many counts of this clonotype. The V gene is TRBV29-1, the J gene TRBJ1-1, with D maybe TRBD1 (6 bases). Trimming took 7 bases from V and 0 from J, leaving 12 bases between them. The germline CDR1 and CDR2 sequences are SQVTM and ANQGSEA. This CDR3 spans 13 amino acids. CDR3 DNA sequence: TGCAGCGGGACAGCTAACTTGAACACTGAAGCTTTCTTT. Its translation is CSGTANLNTEAFF.

This clonotype appeared a few times. This rearrangement joins TRBV2 to TRBJ2-6; D remains ambiguous. CDR3 size: 13 residues. The V gene lost 7 bases and the J gene lost 3 bases, with 7 bases spanning the gap. Germline CDR1 is SNHLY and CDR2 is FYNNEI. CDR3 nucleotides: TGTGCCAGCATCTCCTTTGGGGCCAACGTCCTGACTTTC. This sequence encodes CASISFGANVLTF.

This chain links TRBV13 with TRBJ1-2; TRBD1 matches at 8 bases. The germline CDR1 and CDR2 sequences are PRHDT and FYEKMQ (reference sequence). Trimming cost V 4 bases and J 4 bases; bases outside gene matches: 8. This CDR3 contains 15 residues. CDR3 region: CASSSAGTGLYGYTF. CDR3 in DNA: TGTGCCAGCAGCTCAGCCGGGACAGGCCTCTATGGCTACACCTTC.

This clonotype was observed a single time. CDR3 region: CASRGVLAVTGELFF. The CDR3 nucleotides are TGTGCCAGCCGAGGGGTACTAGCGGTGACCGGGGAGCTGTTTTTT. The J gene is TRBJ2-2, the V gene TRBV12-3 or TRBV12-4; 8 nucleotides line up with TRBD2. There are 15 residues in the CDR3. With 8 bases clipped from V and 5 bases from J, the junction kept 10 bases outside the gene matches.

V and J are TRBV9 and TRBJ2-5, with TRBD2 identical over 10 bases. CDR1 and CDR2 from the germline V gene are SGDLS and YYNGEE. Trimming removed 2 bases from V and 4 bases from J; junction bases left unmatched: 11. The CDR3 totals 17 residues. CDR3 in amino acids: CASSVKASGSAGETQYF. The CDR3 DNA reads as TGTGCCAGCAGCGTTAAGGCTAGCGGGAGCGCGGGAGAGACCCAGTACTTC.

As to this clonotype: The conserved phenylalanine or tryptophan is not found at the CDR3 terminus, so this likely reflects a read error. Here the CDR3 DNA reads TGCAGTGCTAGAGCCGCGGGAGGGCCAGATACGCAGTATTTG. Translating it yields CSARAAGGPDTQYL. V and J are TRBV20-1 and TRBJ2-3; 9 nucleotides align to TRBD2. CDR1 DFQATT and CDR2 SNEGSKA come from the germline V gene (reference sequence). The CDR3 is 14 residues long. Trimming removed 1 base from V and 4 bases from J; junction bases left unmatched: 3.

This clonotype was detected only a few times. The chain links TRBV6-6 to TRBJ2-4, with D possibly matching TRBD1 (5 bases). CDR1 is MNHNY, CDR2 SVGAGI, per germline (reference sequence). This CDR3 has 15 amino acids. V shed 2 bases and J shed 5 bases, with 13 bases lying between them. DNA for the CDR3: TGTGCCAGCAGTTACCCTTCGGACATAGAAAACATTCAGTACTTC. Translation: CASSYPSDIENIQYF.

This clonotype was detected ten times or more. The chain has TRBV6-1 and TRBJ1-1; D gene uncertain. This CDR3 comprises 13 residues. Trimming removed 0 bases from V and 4 bases from J, with 6 bases in between. The germline CDR1 and CDR2 sequences are MNHNS and SASEGT. Here the CDR3 DNA reads TGTGCCAGCAGTGAAGCGCGTGGCACTGAAGCTTTCTTT. It codes for CASSEARGTEAFF.

The chain combines TRBV5-1 with TRBJ2-6; D is unclear. V dropped 1 base and J dropped 2 bases, with 4 bases sitting between them. The CDR3 covers 14 residues. In germline, CDR1 is SGHRS, CDR2 YFSETQ. CDR3 DNA sequence: TGCGCCAGCAGCTTGACAGCTGGGGCCAACGTCCTGACTTTC. Amino acids: CASSLTAGANVLTF.

V usage is TRBV4-1 and J usage is TRBJ1-2; D ambiguous. Trimming left V 1 base short and J 2 bases short, with 14 bases between. The CDR3 spans 16 residues. Germline V lookup: CDR1 MGHRA, CDR2 YSYEKL. CDR3 sequence reads: CASSQAVSGMNYGYTF. The CDR3 DNA sequence: TGCGCCAGCAGCCAAGCCGTATCTGGGATGAACTATGGCTACACCTTC.